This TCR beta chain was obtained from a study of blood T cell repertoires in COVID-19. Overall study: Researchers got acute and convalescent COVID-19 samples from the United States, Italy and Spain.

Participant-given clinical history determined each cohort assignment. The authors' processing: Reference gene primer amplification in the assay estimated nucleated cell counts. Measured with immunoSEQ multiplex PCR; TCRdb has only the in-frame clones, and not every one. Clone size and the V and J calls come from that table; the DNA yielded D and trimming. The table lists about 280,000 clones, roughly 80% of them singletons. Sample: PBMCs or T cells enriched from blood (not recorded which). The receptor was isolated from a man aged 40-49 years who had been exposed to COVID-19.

This CDR3 reads CASSLQNQGNTEAFF. CDR3 sequence (DNA): TGCGCCAGCAGCTTGCAGAACCAGGGCAACACTGAAGCTTTCTTT. The rearrangement joins TRBV5-1 to TRBJ1-1, with TRBD1 as a possible D gene (5 bases). CDR3 size: 15 residues. Germline-derived CDR1 and CDR2 are SGHRS and YFSETQ. Trimming left V 1 base short and J 2 bases short, with 12 bases between.